This is a list of T cell receptor beta chains from one sample in a study of blood T cell repertoires in COVID-19. This table comes from immunoSEQ multiplex PCR, and its TCRdb copy is limited to in-frame clones, with some not included. The sample carries around 140,000 clones, 84% recorded once. What was sequenced was peripheral blood. These receptors were collected from a man between 60 and 75 years old with acute or convalescent COVID-19. The CDR3 runs from the conserved cysteine through the conserved F or W. D genes are given only for firm matches. The size of a clone is reported for some rows only, either as once, few or many, or as a class for expanded clones.

D: TRBD1; J: TRBJ1-1; length: 13; V: TRBV5-1; size: -; CDR3: CASRLGTDTEAFF; DNA: TGCGCCAGCAGACTCGGGACAGACACTGAAGCTTTCTTT
D: TRBD1; J: TRBJ1-4; length: 15; V: TRBV5-1; size: -; CDR3: CASSSGDREVEKLFF; DNA: TGCGCCAGCAGCTCCGGGGACAGGGAGGTTGAAAAACTGTTTTTT
D: -; J: TRBJ1-5; length: 15; V: TRBV27; size: -; CDR3: CASSSEGYGNQPQHF; DNA: TGTGCCAGCAGTTCCGAGGGTTATGGCAATCAGCCCCAGCATTTT
D: -; J: TRBJ2-1; length: 16; V: TRBV5-1; size: -; CDR3: CASSLVWTRGVDEQFF; DNA: TGCGCCAGCAGCTTGGTATGGACAAGGGGCGTGGATGAGCAGTTCTTC
D: TRBD1; J: TRBJ1-2; length: 15; V: TRBV7-8; size: -; CDR3: CASSFGQGWGYGYTF; DNA: TGTGCCAGCAGCTTCGGACAGGGTTGGGGCTATGGCTACACCTTC
D: -; J: TRBJ1-3; length: 14; V: TRBV30; size: -; CDR3: CAWSRDNSGNTIYF; DNA: TGTGCCTGGAGTCGGGACAACTCTGGAAACACCATATATTTT
D: -; J: TRBJ2-3; length: 14; V: TRBV10-3; size: -; CDR3: CAISGVQGTDTQYF; DNA: TGTGCCATCAGTGGGGTGCAGGGAACAGATACGCAGTATTTT
D: -; J: TRBJ2-3; length: 13; V: TRBV11-1; size: once; CDR3: CASGLTTTDTQYF; DNA: TGTGCCTCCGGACTGACAACGACAGATACGCAGTATTTT
D: TRBD1; J: TRBJ1-4; length: 16; V: TRBV5-4; size: -; CDR3: CASSPGQGVTNEKLFF; DNA: TGTGCCAGCAGCCCGGGACAGGGCGTCACTAATGAAAAACTGTTTTTT
D: -; J: TRBJ1-2; length: 15; V: TRBV6-5; size: few; CDR3: CASSPVLGRGYGYTF; DNA: TGTGCCAGCAGCCCCGTCCTTGGACGGGGCTATGGCTACACCTTC
D: -; J: TRBJ1-1; length: 13; V: TRBV2; size: -; CDR3: CASKSDSNTEAFF; DNA: TGTGCCAGCAAATCTGACTCGAACACTGAAGCTTTCTTT
D: TRBD1; J: TRBJ1-2; length: 15; V: TRBV4-1; size: -; CDR3: CASSQEGTGRGGYTF; DNA: TGCGCCAGCAGCCAAGAAGGGACAGGGCGGGGTGGCTACACCTTC
D: -; J: TRBJ1-4; length: 13; V: TRBV3-1/TRBV3-2; size: -; CDR3: CASSRVPQAKLFF; DNA: TGTGCCAGCAGCCGGGTCCCTCAGGCAAAACTGTTTTTT
D: TRBD1; J: TRBJ1-2; length: 15; V: TRBV5-1; size: -; CDR3: CASSQSQGALGGYTF; DNA: TGCGCCAGCAGCCAGTCCCAGGGGGCGCTGGGTGGCTACACCTTC
D: TRBD2; J: TRBJ2-5; length: 15; V: TRBV7-2; size: -; CDR3: CASSLGASGQETQYF; DNA: TGTGCCAGCAGCTTAGGGGCTAGCGGCCAAGAGACCCAGTACTTC
D: -; J: TRBJ2-2; length: 13; V: TRBV2; size: -; CDR3: CASRRWPTGELFF; DNA: TGTGCCAGCAGACGCTGGCCCACCGGGGAGCTGTTTTTT
D: -; J: TRBJ2-1; length: 14; V: TRBV7-9; size: -; CDR3: CASSFLATVNEQFF; DNA: TGTGCCAGCAGCTTCCTAGCCACCGTCAATGAGCAGTTCTTC
D: -; J: TRBJ1-4; length: 14; V: TRBV6-5; size: few; CDR3: CASTQGRVNEKLFF; DNA: TGTGCCAGCACCCAGGGGCGAGTTAATGAAAAACTGTTTTTT
D: TRBD1; J: TRBJ2-5; length: 15; V: TRBV27; size: -; CDR3: CASSLWGQRRETQYF; DNA: TGTGCCAGCAGTTTATGGGGACAGCGTCGAGAGACCCAGTACTTC
D: TRBD1; J: TRBJ2-7; length: 18; V: TRBV7-2; size: -; CDR3: CASSLGGTGAQLGDEQYF; DNA: TGTGCCAGCAGCTTAGGGGGGACAGGGGCCCAGTTGGGGGACGAGCAGTACTTC
D: TRBD1; J: TRBJ1-6; length: 16; V: TRBV19; size: -; CDR3: CASSLPGQGGNSPLHF; DNA: TGTGCCAGTAGCCTCCCCGGACAGGGCGGGAATTCACCCCTCCACTTT
D: -; J: TRBJ2-7; length: 12; V: TRBV7-9; size: -; CDR3: CASSDRGSEQYF; DNA: TGTGCCAGCAGCGACAGAGGTTCGGAGCAGTACTTC
D: TRBD1; J: TRBJ2-2; length: 15; V: TRBV5-4; size: -; CDR3: CASKDRGRVGGELFF; DNA: TGTGCCAGCAAAGACAGGGGGCGAGTTGGCGGGGAGCTGTTTTTT
D: -; J: TRBJ1-6; length: 14; V: TRBV5-1; size: once; CDR3: CASSLEVQGSPLHF; DNA: TGCGCCAGCAGCTTGGAGGTCCAGGGTTCACCCCTCCACTTT
D: -; J: TRBJ2-5; length: 14; V: TRBV12-5; size: medium-sized; CDR3: CASGSSVAQETQYF; DNA: TGTGCTAGTGGTTCTTCTGTAGCCCAAGAGACCCAGTACTTC
D: -; J: TRBJ2-1; length: 13; V: TRBV6-1; size: once; CDR3: CASSEGSLREQFF; DNA: TGTGCCAGCAGTGAGGGTAGCTTACGGGAGCAGTTCTTC
D: -; J: TRBJ2-7; length: 16; V: TRBV6-6; size: few; CDR3: CASSYSAGVDIYEQYF; DNA: TGTGCCAGCAGTTACTCGGCAGGGGTTGACATCTACGAGCAGTACTTC
D: -; J: TRBJ1-5; length: 16; V: TRBV30; size: -; CDR3: CAWSVLAGKGNQPQHF; DNA: TGTGCCTGGAGTGTGTTGGCCGGGAAAGGCAATCAGCCCCAGCATTTT
D: -; J: TRBJ1-2; length: 14; V: TRBV29-1; size: -; CDR3: CSVEATGQGYGYTF; DNA: TGCAGCGTTGAAGCCACAGGGCAGGGCTATGGCTACACCTTC
D: TRBD2; J: TRBJ2-7; length: 16; V: TRBV6-1; size: -; CDR3: CASSEGLAGDSYEQYF; DNA: TGTGCCAGCAGTGAGGGACTAGCGGGCGACTCCTACGAGCAGTACTTC
D: -; J: TRBJ2-1; length: 14; V: TRBV5-4; size: -; CDR3: CASSFSGSYNEQFF; DNA: TGTGCCAGCAGCTTCAGTGGCTCCTACAATGAGCAGTTCTTC